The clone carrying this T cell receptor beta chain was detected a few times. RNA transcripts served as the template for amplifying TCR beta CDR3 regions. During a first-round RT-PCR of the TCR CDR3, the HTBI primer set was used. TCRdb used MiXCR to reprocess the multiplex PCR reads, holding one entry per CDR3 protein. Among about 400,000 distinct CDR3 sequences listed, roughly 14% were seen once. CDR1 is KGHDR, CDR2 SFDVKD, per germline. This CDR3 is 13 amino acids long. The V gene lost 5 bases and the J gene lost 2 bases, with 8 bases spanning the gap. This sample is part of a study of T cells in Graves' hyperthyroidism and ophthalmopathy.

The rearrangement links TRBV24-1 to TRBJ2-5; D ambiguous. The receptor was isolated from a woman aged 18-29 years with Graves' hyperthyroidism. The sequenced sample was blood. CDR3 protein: CATSGTVQETQYF. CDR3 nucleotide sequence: TGTGCCACCAGTGGAACGGTACAAGAGACCCAGTACTTC.